The 18 T cell receptor beta chains reported below all come from one sample, sequenced in a study of blood T cells in healthy people across ages. Then a second PCR, running roughly 7 to 12 cycles, was carried out with a sample-barcoded 5' primer and a J-beta primer mix. TCRdb re-called the 5' RACE reads through MiXCR, storing one row per CDR3 protein. The repertoire holds around 800,000 distinct CDR3 sequences, with 46% as singletons. The sequencing input was blood. The receptors were sampled from a man older than 75 in good health.

The rearrangement links TRBV9 to TRBJ2-4, with D maybe TRBD1 (5 bases). This CDR3 is built from 15 residues. CDR1 is SGDLS, CDR2 YYNGEE, per germline. V lost 0 bases and J 6 bases, leaving 13 bases between the germline ends. CDR3 DNA: TGTGCCAGCAGCGTAGAACCCGACAGAGGAAACATTCAGTACTTC. Translation: CASSVEPDRGNIQYF.

This clonotype was seen ten or more times. The chain joins TRBV28 to TRBJ2-1; no reliable D call. Germline-derived CDR1 and CDR2 are MDHEN and SYDVKM. The CDR3 runs to 12 residues. Trimming removed 6 bases at V and 2 bases at J, with 5 bases between. CDR3 DNA sequence: TGTGCCAGCAGAGGGCCCTACAATGAGCAGTTCTTC. It translates to CASRGPYNEQFF.

This clonotype has only a few counts. J is TRBJ1-6 and V is TRBV20-1, with D hard to call. V was clipped by 1 base and J by 6 bases, with 13 bases between them. This CDR3 is built from 15 residues. Germline CDR1 reads DFQATT; CDR2 reads SNEGSKA (reference sequence). DNA for the CDR3: TGCAGTGCTAGAGGTTCTGGCCTGGTTAATTCACCCCTCCACTTT. It codes for CSARGSGLVNSPLHF.

The chain recombines TRBV11-3 with TRBJ1-4; 7 positions agree with TRBD1. The CDR3 sequence is 15 residues long. V was clipped by 5 bases and J by 4 bases; unmatched bases: 7. The germline V gene has CDR1 SGHNT and CDR2 YENEEA. CDR3 region: CASSQGDDINEKLFF. The CDR3 coding sequence is TGTGCCAGCAGCCAGGGGGATGACATTAATGAAAAACTGTTTTTT.

This clonotype was seen repeatedly, ten times or more. This sequence joins TRBV7-8 and TRBJ2-1; TRBD1 agrees at 8 bases. The V and J ends lost 3 bases and 8 bases, in that order; junction bases with no gene match: 6. The CDR3 sequence is 14 residues long. Germline V gene lookup returns CDR1 SGHVS and CDR2 FQNEAQ. The CDR3: CASSLDRAFHEQFF. CDR3 in DNA: TGTGCCAGCAGCTTGGACAGGGCCTTCCATGAGCAGTTCTTC.

This clonotype was found once. A read error may produce the germline difference seen at one junction end. The chain uses TRBV7-2 and TRBJ2-5; TRBD1 matches 8 bases. The germline CDR1 and CDR2 sequences are SGHTA and FQGNSA. This CDR3 is built from 15 residues. The CDR3 here is CASSPGGHRREAQYF. The CDR3 nucleotides are TGTGCCAGCAGCCCAGGGGGCCACCGGCGAGAGGCCCAGTACTTC.

The chain joins TRBV4-3 to TRBJ2-3, with TRBD2 matching over 10 bases. The V segment lost 2 bases and the J segment 0 bases; nucleotides outside the gene matches: 8. There are 18 residues in the CDR3. The V gene's germline CDR1 is LGHNA and CDR2 YSLEER. The CDR3 sequence: CASSQRAGLAMSTDTQYF. In DNA, the CDR3 is TGCGCCAGCAGCCAAAGGGCGGGACTAGCGATGAGCACAGATACGCAGTATTTT.

Comments on this clonotype: A clone one base away is much larger, so this may be a read error. J is TRBJ2-7 and V is TRBV9; D is possibly TRBD1 or TRBD2 (5 bases each). Germline loops: CDR1 SGDLS, CDR2 YYNGEE. The CDR3 consists of 14 residues. The CDR3 DNA reads as TGTGCCAGCAGCGGTTGGGACGGAGAGGGCGAGCTGTACTTC. Encoded protein: CASSGWDGEGELYF.

The J gene is TRBJ2-3, the V gene TRBV4-2; 7 bases are shared with TRBD2. The CDR3 runs to 14 residues. Trimming cost V 1 base and J 8 bases; bases outside gene matches: 6. Germline CDR1 and CDR2: LGHNA and YNFKEQ. The CDR3 sequence: CASSQGSGLGTQYF. The CDR3 nucleotides are TGTGCCAGCAGCCAAGGTAGCGGGCTCGGTACGCAGTATTTT.

This clonotype was observed a few times. The rearrangement joins TRBV20-1 to TRBJ2-1; weak D call: TRBD1 (6 bases). The CDR3 sequence is 15 residues long. The germline CDR1 and CDR2 sequences are DFQATT and SNEGSKA (reference sequence). The V end was cut by 4 bases, the J end by 8 bases, with 21 bases between. The chain's CDR3 is CSATSGVDTTDEQFF. The CDR3 nucleotides are TGCAGTGCTACCTCAGGGGTAGATACTACCGATGAGCAGTTCTTC.

Remarks on this clonotype: Given a much more abundant clone one base away, this may be a read error. V gene TRBV12-3 or TRBV12-4 combines with J gene TRBJ2-5; D unclear. This CDR3 has 15 residues. The CDR3 DNA is TGTGCCAGCAGTTTAGGAACCTCGCACCAAGAGACCCGGTACTTC. It is translated as CASSLGTSHQETRYF.

In its sample, this clonotype was seen a few times. The chain combines TRBV12-3 or TRBV12-4 with TRBJ1-6; 7 bases fit TRBD1. The CDR3 sequence is 15 residues long. The V gene end was trimmed by 7 bases and the J gene end by 5 bases; junction bases not matched to a gene: 8. CDR3 in DNA: TGTGCCAGCACCAAAGGGACAGCTAATAATTCACCCCTCCACTTT. Translated: CASTKGTANNSPLHF.

The V call is TRBV2, the J call TRBJ1-4, with D possibly TRBD1 on 6 matching bases. V was trimmed by 4 bases and J by 7 bases, leaving 19 bases between them. The CDR3 contains 16 residues. CDR1 is SNHLY, CDR2 FYNNEI, per germline. The CDR3, as DNA: TGTGCCAGCAGTGCCCTCGGCAAGAGGGGGAGTGAAAAACTGTTTTTT. Amino acids: CASSALGKRGSEKLFF.

The rearrangement joins TRBV5-1 to TRBJ1-1; 8 nucleotides match TRBD1. V lost 7 bases, J lost 1 base, and 9 bases stayed unmatched. This CDR3 is 15 amino acids long. Germline V lookup: CDR1 SGHRS, CDR2 YFSETQ. The CDR3 loop is CASGETGQGNTEAFF. In DNA, the CDR3 is TGCGCCAGCGGCGAAACTGGACAGGGGAACACTGAAGCTTTCTTT.

This chain joins TRBV5-1 and TRBJ2-1, with D perhaps TRBD2 (5 bases). Germline loops: CDR1 SGHRS, CDR2 YFSETQ. The length of the CDR3 is 15 residues. Deletions cut 0 bases from V and 5 bases from J, with 12 bases between. CDR3 in amino acids: CASSLDGVLNNEQFF. CDR3 DNA sequence: TGCGCCAGCAGCTTGGACGGGGTCCTAAACAATGAGCAGTTCTTC.

This chain links TRBV15 with TRBJ2-5, with D uncertain. The DNA end favors TRBJ2-7, so the J call may be wrong. CDR3 length equals 11 residues. Per the germline V gene, CDR1 is LNHNV and CDR2 is YYDKDF (reference sequence). The CDR3 sequence: CATSSSYEQYF. The CDR3 DNA reads TGTGCCACCTCGAGTTCGTACGAGCAGTACTTC.

This clonotype has just a few counts. This chain uses TRBV20-1 with TRBJ1-6, with a possible D match to TRBD1 (6 bases). Deletions cut 6 bases from V and 6 bases from J, with 12 bases between. Germline V gives CDR1 DFQATT, CDR2 SNEGSKA (reference sequence). The CDR3 loop spans 13 amino acids. The CDR3 is CSAPNRANSPLHF. CDR3 DNA: TGCAGTGCCCCGAACAGGGCTAATTCACCCCTCCACTTT.

The chain combines TRBV6-5 with TRBJ2-1, with a possible D match to TRBD2 (6 bases). V lost 6 bases to trimming and J lost 2 bases, with 17 bases between them. The CDR3 runs to 16 residues. Germline assignment: CDR1 MNHEY and CDR2 SVGAGI. This CDR3 reads CASSSPGRSAYNEQFF. CDR3 coding DNA: TGTGCCAGCAGCTCTCCTGGGAGGAGCGCCTACAATGAGCAGTTCTTC.